These 15 T cell receptor beta chains were sequenced from one sample in a study of T-cell reconstitution after alpha-beta-depleted transplantation in children. A library of TCRbeta sequences, prepared with unique molecular identifiers, was generated. TCRdb used MiXCR to reprocess the PCR reads, holding one entry per CDR3 protein. Of more than 250,000 distinct CDR3 sequences in the sample, 9.5% to 10% were seen once. This specimen was PBMCs from the stem cell graft donor, taken from the stem cell graft. The origin of the receptors is a human donor who donated a stem cell graft to a child with SCID.

On this clonotype: This may come from a read error, since a much larger clone is one base off. The gene calls are TRBV6-5 and TRBJ1-6; 7 bases fit TRBD1. Germline CDR1 MNHEY, CDR2 SVGAGI. This CDR3 comprises 15 residues. The trim removed 2 bases at V and 12 bases at J, leaving 10 bases unmatched. CDR3 sequence reads: CASSYPVQGKLPLHF. In nucleotides, the CDR3 is TGTGCCAGCAGTTACCCCGTACAGGGGAAGTTACCCCTCCACTTT.

This clonotype was seen only a few times. The chain links TRBV4-1 to TRBJ2-7; D perhaps matches TRBD1 (6 bases). Germline CDR1 reads MGHRA; CDR2 reads YSYEKL. The CDR3 sequence is 15 residues long. Trimming took off 2 bases at V and 5 bases at J, with 16 bases between the two ends. This CDR3 reads CASSQIPGEYDEQYF. CDR3 coding DNA: TGCGCCAGCAGCCAAATCCCAGGGGAATATGACGAGCAGTACTTC.

In this sample, this clonotype turned up once. This sequence joins TRBV7-2 and TRBJ2-5; no reliable D call. V was cut by 1 base and J by 6 bases, with 12 bases left in between. The CDR3 is made up of 14 amino acids. The germline CDR1 and CDR2 sequences are SGHTA and FQGNSA. CDR3 sequence reads: CASSLVHVGKTQYF. For the CDR3, the DNA is TGTGCCAGCAGCTTAGTCCATGTAGGGAAGACCCAGTACTTC.

J is TRBJ2-7 and V is TRBV4-1, with a tentative D call TRBD2 (6 bases). Germline CDR1 MGHRA, CDR2 YSYEKL. The V and J ends lost 2 bases and 4 bases respectively, with 12 bases between them. This CDR3 is 14 amino acids long. As DNA, the CDR3 is TGCGCCAGCAGCCAATCACCGCGGGGATACGAGCAGTACTTC. Residues: CASSQSPRGYEQYF.

J is TRBJ2-5 and V is TRBV5-1; D uncertain. V was trimmed by 7 bases and J by 2 bases, leaving 15 bases between them. The length of the CDR3 is 14 residues. The germline gives CDR1 SGHRS, CDR2 YFSETQ. This CDR3 is CASYDFTAQETQYF. CDR3 bases: TGCGCCAGCTACGACTTTACAGCACAAGAGACCCAGTACTTC.

This clonotype was detected a few times. The rearrangement links TRBV10-2 to TRBJ2-4; no firm D call. The CDR3 runs 13 residues. Germline V lookup: CDR1 WSHSY, CDR2 SAAADI. Trimming removed 5 bases at V and 2 bases at J, with 7 bases between. The CDR3 region is CASSTDPKNIQYF. The CDR3 coding sequence is TGCGCCAGCAGTACAGATCCCAAAAACATTCAGTACTTC.

The chain carries TRBV10-3 and TRBJ1-1; tentative D call: TRBD1 (6 bases). V lost 6 bases and J lost 5, with 16 bases in between. Per germline, CDR1 ENHRY and CDR2 SYGVKD. The CDR3 consists of 14 residues. The CDR3 DNA sequence: TGTGCCATCAGCCCCAGGGGAGGATCGACTGAAGCTTTCTTT. The encoded protein is CAISPRGGSTEAFF.

The rearrangement uses TRBV9 and TRBJ2-3; D may match TRBD1 or TRBD2 (6 bases each). CDR1 and CDR2 (germline): SGDLS, YYNGEE. The CDR3 is 15 amino acids. V was clipped by 0 bases and J by 0 bases, with 8 bases between them. The CDR3, as DNA: TGTGCCAGCAGCGTAGCGGGGGCTAGCACAGATACGCAGTATTTT. Protein product: CASSVAGASTDTQYF.

This clonotype was seen a handful of times. The chain recombines TRBV20-1 with TRBJ2-5; 10 nucleotides match TRBD1. CDR1 is DFQATT, CDR2 SNEGSKA, per germline (reference sequence). The CDR3 covers 15 residues. The V segment lost 3 bases and the J segment 5 bases; nucleotides outside the gene matches: 9. As DNA, the CDR3 is TGCAGTGCTAGTCTCGGGACAGGGGATTTGGAGACCCAGTACTTC. Translated: CSASLGTGDLETQYF.

This clonotype was counted only a few times. The CDR3 DNA reads TGTGCCAGCAGTTACTCCGCATCTCGTAATGAAAAACTGTTTTTT. Residues: CASSYSASRNEKLFF. The chain employs TRBV6-2 or TRBV6-3 and TRBJ1-4; D is ambiguous. Germline V CDR1 and CDR2: MNHEY, SVGEGT. The length of the CDR3 is 15 residues. V was pared by 0 bases and J by 4 bases, with 9 bases between.

This clonotype was observed many times. One end of the junction varies from germline; a read error may be responsible. The V and J genes are TRBV7-9 and TRBJ2-1; D gene unclear. The CDR3 consists of 13 residues. From germline, CDR1 is SEHNR and CDR2 FQNEAQ (reference sequence). The DNA of the CDR3 is TGTGCCAGCAGTTTAGCATCCTACAATGAGCAGTTCTTC. The encoded protein is CASSLASYNEQFF.

On this clonotype itself: This may be a read error: a much more frequent sequence differs by one nucleotide. This chain connects TRBV12-3 or TRBV12-4 to TRBJ2-2, with D uncertain. This CDR3 is 8 amino acids long. V lost 11 bases, J lost 9 bases, and 4 bases lay in between. CDR3 DNA sequence: TGTGCCTCCAGGGAGCTGTTTTTT. It encodes CASRELFF.

Many counts were recorded for this clonotype. This chain connects TRBV2 to TRBJ1-1; no clear D. V lost 2 bases to trimming and J lost 0 bases, with 10 bases between them. CDR1 is SNHLY and CDR2 is FYNNEI in the germline V gene. The CDR3 contains 15 residues. This CDR3 is CASSERAGMNTEAFF. The CDR3 region has the DNA TGTGCCAGCAGTGAAAGGGCAGGAATGAACACTGAAGCTTTCTTT.

This clonotype was found many times. The chain recombines TRBV2 with TRBJ2-1, with a tentative D call TRBD1 (5 bases). V shed 3 bases and J shed 6 bases, with 6 bases lying between them. There are 12 residues in the CDR3. Germline V CDR1 and CDR2: SNHLY, FYNNEI. The CDR3 region has the DNA TGTGCCAGCAGTGATAGGGGCAATGAGCAGTTCTTC. Its translation is CASSDRGNEQFF.

Many counts were recorded for this clonotype. This chain joins TRBV12-3 or TRBV12-4 and TRBJ1-1; D is uncertain. The length of the CDR3 is 14 residues. V lost 3 bases, J lost 4 bases, and 12 bases lay in between. The CDR3 bases are TGTGCCAGCAGTTTGGTATCTTTTGGCACTGAAGCTTTCTTT. Translation gives CASSLVSFGTEAFF.